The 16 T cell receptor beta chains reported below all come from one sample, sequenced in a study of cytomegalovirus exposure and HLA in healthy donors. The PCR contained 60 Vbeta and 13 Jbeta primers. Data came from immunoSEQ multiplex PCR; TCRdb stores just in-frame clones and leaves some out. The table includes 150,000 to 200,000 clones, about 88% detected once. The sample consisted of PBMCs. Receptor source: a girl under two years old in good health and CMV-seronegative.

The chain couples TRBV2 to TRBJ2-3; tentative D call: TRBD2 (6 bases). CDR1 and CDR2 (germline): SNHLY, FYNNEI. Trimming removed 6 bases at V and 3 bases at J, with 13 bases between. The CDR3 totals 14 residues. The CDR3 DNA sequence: TGTGCCAGCAGCCCGAGACTAGTGACAGATACGCAGTATTTT. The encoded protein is CASSPRLVTDTQYF. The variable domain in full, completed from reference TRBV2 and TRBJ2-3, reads EPEVTQTPSHQVTQMGQEVILRCVPISNHLYFYWYRQILGQKVEFLVSFYNNEISEKSEIFDDQFSVERPDGSNFTLKIRSTKLEDSAMYFCASSPRLVTDTQYFGPGTRLTVL.

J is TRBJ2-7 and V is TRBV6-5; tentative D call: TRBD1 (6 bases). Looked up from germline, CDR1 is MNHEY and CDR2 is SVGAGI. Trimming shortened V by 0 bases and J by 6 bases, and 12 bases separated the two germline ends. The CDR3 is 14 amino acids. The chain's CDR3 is CASSYSYVGGEQYF. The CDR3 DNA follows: TGTGCCAGCAGTTACTCGTATGTAGGGGGCGAGCAGTACTTC.

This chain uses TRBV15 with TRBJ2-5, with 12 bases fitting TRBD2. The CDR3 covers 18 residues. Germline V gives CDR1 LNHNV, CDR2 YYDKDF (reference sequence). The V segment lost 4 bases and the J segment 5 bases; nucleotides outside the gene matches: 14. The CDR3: CATSIRRTSGALYETQYF. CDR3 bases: TGTGCCACCAGCATCCGACGGACTAGCGGGGCGCTCTACGAGACCCAGTACTTC.

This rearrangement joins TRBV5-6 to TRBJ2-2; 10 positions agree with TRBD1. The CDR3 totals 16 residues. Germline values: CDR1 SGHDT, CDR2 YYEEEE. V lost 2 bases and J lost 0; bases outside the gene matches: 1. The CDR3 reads CASSLDRGPNTGELFF. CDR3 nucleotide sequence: TGTGCCAGCAGCTTAGACAGGGGGCCGAACACCGGGGAGCTGTTTTTT.

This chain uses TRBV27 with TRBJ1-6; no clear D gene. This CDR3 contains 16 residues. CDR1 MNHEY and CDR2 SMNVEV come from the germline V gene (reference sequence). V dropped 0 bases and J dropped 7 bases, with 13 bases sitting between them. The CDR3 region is CASSLSNNPGNSPLHF. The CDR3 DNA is TGTGCCAGCAGTTTATCGAACAACCCGGGGAATTCACCCCTCCACTTT.

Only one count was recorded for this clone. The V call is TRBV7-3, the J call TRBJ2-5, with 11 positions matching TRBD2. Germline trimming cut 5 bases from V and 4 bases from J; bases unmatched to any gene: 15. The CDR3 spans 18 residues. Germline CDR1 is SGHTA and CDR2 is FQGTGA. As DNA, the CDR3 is TGTGCCAGCAGCGAAGGGGCTAGCGGGGGGACCTTCGGAGAGACCCAGTACTTC. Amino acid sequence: CASSEGASGGTFGETQYF.

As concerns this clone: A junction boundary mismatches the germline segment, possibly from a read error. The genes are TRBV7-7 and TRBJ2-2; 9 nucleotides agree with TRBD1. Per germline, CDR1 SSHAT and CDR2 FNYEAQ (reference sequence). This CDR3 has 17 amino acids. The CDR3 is CASSPAYRGPNTGELFF. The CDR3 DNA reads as TGTGCTAGCAGCCCCGCTTACAGGGGGCCGAACACCGGGGAGCTGTTTTTT.

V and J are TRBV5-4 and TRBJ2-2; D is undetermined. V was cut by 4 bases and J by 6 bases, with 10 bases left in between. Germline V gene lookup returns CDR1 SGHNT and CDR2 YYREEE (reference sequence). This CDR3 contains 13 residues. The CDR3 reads CASSPLEAGELFF. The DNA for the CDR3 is TGTGCCAGCAGCCCTCTTGAGGCCGGGGAGCTGTTTTTT.

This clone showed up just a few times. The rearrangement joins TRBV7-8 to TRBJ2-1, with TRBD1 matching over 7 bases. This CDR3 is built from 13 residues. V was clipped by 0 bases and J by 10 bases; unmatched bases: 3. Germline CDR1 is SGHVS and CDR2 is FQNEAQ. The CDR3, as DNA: TGTGCCAGCAGCTTAGCACCGGGACAGGAGCAGTTCTTC. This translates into CASSLAPGQEQFF.

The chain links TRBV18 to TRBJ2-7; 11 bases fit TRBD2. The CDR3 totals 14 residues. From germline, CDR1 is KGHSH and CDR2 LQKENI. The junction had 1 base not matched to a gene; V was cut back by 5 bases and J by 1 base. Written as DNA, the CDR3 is TGTGCCAGCTCAAGGACTAGCGGGTCCTACGAGCAGTACTTC. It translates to CASSRTSGSYEQYF.

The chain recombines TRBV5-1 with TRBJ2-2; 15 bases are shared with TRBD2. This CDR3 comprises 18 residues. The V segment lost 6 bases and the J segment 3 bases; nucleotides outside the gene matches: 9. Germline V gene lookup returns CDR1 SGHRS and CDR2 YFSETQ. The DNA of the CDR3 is TGCGCCAGCACACAAAGGACTAGCGGGGGGGCCGACACCGGGGAGCTGTTTTTT. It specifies CASTQRTSGGADTGELFF. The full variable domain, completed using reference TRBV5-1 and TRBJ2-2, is KAGVTQTPRYLIKTRGQQVTLSCSPISGHRSVSWYQQTPGQGLQFLFEYFSETQRNKGNFPGRFSGRQFSNSRSEMNVSTLELGDSALYLCASTQRTSGGADTGELFFGEGSRLTVL.

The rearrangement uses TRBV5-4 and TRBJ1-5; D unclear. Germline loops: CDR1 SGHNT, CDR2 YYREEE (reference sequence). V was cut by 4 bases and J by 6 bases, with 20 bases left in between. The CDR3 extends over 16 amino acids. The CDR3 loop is CASSIQTQSEGQPQHF. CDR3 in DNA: TGTGCCAGCAGCATCCAGACGCAAAGCGAGGGTCAGCCCCAGCATTTT.

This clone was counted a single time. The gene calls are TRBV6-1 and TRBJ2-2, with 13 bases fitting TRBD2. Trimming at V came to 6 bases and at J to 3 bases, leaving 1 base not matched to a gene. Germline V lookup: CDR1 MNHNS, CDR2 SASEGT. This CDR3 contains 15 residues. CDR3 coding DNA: TGTGCCAGCAGACTAGCGGGGGGGTACACCGGGGAGCTGTTTTTT. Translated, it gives CASRLAGGYTGELFF.

The CDR3 loop reads CASGQGQGTLYEQYF. The CDR3 DNA reads as TGTGCCAGCGGCCAAGGACAGGGGACCCTCTACGAGCAGTACTTC. The chain recombines TRBV2 with TRBJ2-5; 9 bases line up with TRBD1. The J call is in doubt because the DNA end fits TRBJ2-7 better. The CDR3 consists of 15 residues. The germline V gene encodes CDR1 SNHLY and CDR2 FYNNEI.

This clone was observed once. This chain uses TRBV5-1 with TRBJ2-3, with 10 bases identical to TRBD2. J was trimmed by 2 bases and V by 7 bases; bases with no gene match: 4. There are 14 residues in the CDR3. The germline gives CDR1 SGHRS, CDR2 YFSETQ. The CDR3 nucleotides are TGCGCCAGCCGCACTAGCGGGGACACAGATACGCAGTATTTT. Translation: CASRTSGDTDTQYF.

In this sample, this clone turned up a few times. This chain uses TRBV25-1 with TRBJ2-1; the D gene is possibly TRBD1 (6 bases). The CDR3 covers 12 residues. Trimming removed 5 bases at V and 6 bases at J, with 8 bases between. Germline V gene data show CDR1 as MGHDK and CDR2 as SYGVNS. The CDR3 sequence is CASSLTGNEQFF. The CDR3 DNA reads TGTGCCAGCAGTCTGACAGGCAATGAGCAGTTCTTC. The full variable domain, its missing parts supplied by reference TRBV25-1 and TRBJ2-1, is EADIYQTPRYLVIGTGKKITLECSQTMGHDKMYWYQQDPGMELHLIHYSYGVNSTEKGDLSSESTVSRIRTEHFPLTLESARPSHTSQYLCASSLTGNEQFFGPGTRLTVL.